Each of the 26 T cell receptor beta chains below was sequenced from the same sample in a study of cytomegalovirus exposure and HLA in healthy donors. Researchers ran the PCR with 60 Vbeta and 13 Jbeta primers. Some clones are missing from TCRdb's copy, which holds only in-frame ones; the method was immunoSEQ multiplex PCR. There are some 150,000 clones in the sample; more than 70% occur only once, and 5.5% to 6.5% lies in the top ten. The sequenced sample consisted of PBMCs. Receptors originate from a woman aged 40-49 years in good health and CMV-seropositive.

The chain employs TRBV9 and TRBJ2-1, with 7 bases aligning to TRBD2. Germline-derived CDR1 and CDR2 are SGDLS and YYNGEE. V trimming: 3 bases; J trimming: 2 bases; junction bases outside the gene matches: 17. CDR3 length equals 19 residues. CDR3 nucleotides: TGTGCCAGCAGCGCACAGTCGATAGCGGGTATGCCCCCCTACAATGAGCAGTTCTTC. Translation gives CASSAQSIAGMPPYNEQFF.

CDR3 residues: CASSPYRQGSYEQYF. As DNA, the CDR3 is TGTGCCAGCAGCCCATACAGACAGGGCTCCTACGAGCAGTACTTC. The chain combines TRBV28 with TRBJ2-7, with 7 bases lining up with TRBD1. Trimming at V came to 6 bases and at J to 0 bases, leaving 8 bases not matched to a gene. CDR1 is MDHEN, CDR2 SYDVKM, per germline. CDR3 length equals 15 residues.

The V gene is TRBV7-2, the J gene TRBJ2-7; no reliable D call. Trimming pared 6 bases from V and 0 bases from J, leaving 12 bases between. The V gene's germline CDR1 is SGHTA and CDR2 FQGNSA. The CDR3 is 14 amino acids. The CDR3 nucleotides are TGTGCCAGCAGTCCATTCGGTGGCTCCTACGAGCAGTACTTC. It translates to CASSPFGGSYEQYF.

This chain connects TRBV18 to TRBJ2-2; 8 bases fit TRBD1. The CDR3 totals 15 residues. CDR1 and CDR2 from the germline V gene are KGHSH and LQKENI. Losses at the gene ends were 5 bases for V and 2 bases for J; bases not matched to a gene: 4. This CDR3 is CASSVGQVNTGELFF. The CDR3 DNA follows: TGTGCCAGCTCAGTGGGACAGGTCAACACCGGGGAGCTGTTTTTT. Complete variable domain (other parts from reference TRBV18 and TRBJ2-2): NAGVMQNPRHLVRRRGQEARLRCSPMKGHSHVYWYRQLPEEGLKFMVYLQKENIIDESGMPKERFSAEFPKEGPSILRIQQVVRGDSAAYFCASSVGQVNTGELFFGEGSRLTVL.

The chain is built from TRBV11-3 and TRBJ1-3; D perhaps matches TRBD1 (5 bases). Germline CDR1 reads SGHNT; CDR2 reads YENEEA. The CDR3 loop spans 17 amino acids. Trimming removed 5 bases at V and 4 bases at J, with 21 bases between. The CDR3 nucleotides are TGTGCCAGCAGCCGGACCTCCGCGACAGTCAACGGAAACACCATATATTTT. Translated: CASSRTSATVNGNTIYF.

This chain links TRBV5-1 with TRBJ1-1, with TRBD1 identical over 8 bases. From germline, CDR1 is SGHRS and CDR2 YFSETQ. The CDR3 sequence is 15 residues long. Trimming took 0 bases from V and 4 from J; bases not matched to a gene: 5. The chain's CDR3 is CASSLATGGSTEAFF. CDR3 nucleotide sequence: TGCGCCAGCAGCTTGGCAACAGGGGGGAGCACTGAAGCTTTCTTT.

The chain recombines TRBV6-1 with TRBJ2-7; TRBD1 aligns across 9 bases. The ends lost 8 bases at V and 3 bases at J; junction bases unmatched: 8. Germline loops: CDR1 MNHNS, CDR2 SASEGT. The CDR3 length is 14 residues. In DNA, the CDR3 is TGTGCCAGCCGCCCGGGACAGGGTGTCTACGAGCAGTACTTC. Residues: CASRPGQGVYEQYF.

This chain joins TRBV5-4 and TRBJ1-2; unclear D gene. V lost 4 bases and J 3 bases, leaving 16 bases between the germline ends. Germline-derived CDR1 and CDR2 are SGHNT and YYREEE (reference sequence). The CDR3 length is 15 residues. CDR3 region: CASSSKMSGHYGYTF. The CDR3 DNA is TGTGCCAGCAGCAGCAAGATGTCAGGCCACTATGGCTACACCTTC.

J is TRBJ1-1 and V is TRBV6-5, with a weak D call TRBD1 (5 bases). V shed 6 bases and J shed 1 base, with 15 bases lying between them. The CDR3 runs 15 residues. From germline, CDR1 is MNHEY and CDR2 SVGAGI. The CDR3: CASRKFRERNTEAFF. The CDR3 DNA reads TGTGCCAGCAGAAAATTCAGGGAAAGGAACACTGAAGCTTTCTTT.

V gene TRBV2 combines with J gene TRBJ2-7; D might be TRBD2 (5 bases). V was trimmed by 2 bases and J by 3 bases, leaving 17 bases between them. Germline-derived CDR1 and CDR2 are SNHLY and FYNNEI. CDR3 size: 16 residues. This CDR3 is CASSESRGAEFYEQYF. The CDR3 nucleotides read TGTGCCAGCAGTGAATCCCGGGGAGCGGAGTTCTACGAGCAGTACTTC.

A few counts support this clone. V is TRBV6-5 and J is TRBJ2-4; the D gene is possibly TRBD2 (6 bases). The CDR3 has 16 residues. The V end lost 0 bases, the J end lost 2 bases, and 11 bases lay between the germline ends. Germline CDR1 MNHEY, CDR2 SVGAGI. CDR3 nucleotide sequence: TGTGCCAGCAGTTACTCGGGGGGTTCTACCAAAAACATTCAGTACTTC. Its protein is CASSYSGGSTKNIQYF.

The CDR3 sequence: CVRSQYSSGRAVNEQFF. The CDR3 DNA is TGTGTCAGAAGCCAATACAGTAGCGGGAGGGCTGTCAATGAGCAGTTCTTC. V usage is TRBV7-5 and J usage is TRBJ2-1; the table's D call, TRBD2, was not checked against the DNA. TRBV7-5 is termed a pseudogene. The CDR3 is 17 amino acids.

This clone turned up a few times. The rearrangement uses TRBV25-1 and TRBJ2-4; 7 bases line up with TRBD2. The V gene's germline CDR1 is MGHDK and CDR2 SYGVNS. CDR3 length equals 13 residues. J was trimmed by 6 bases and V by 2 bases; bases with no gene match: 1. Here the CDR3 DNA reads TGTGCCAGCAGTGAAGGCGGGGGAAACATTCAGTACTTC. Residues: CASSEGGGNIQYF. Drawing the rest from reference TRBV25-1 and TRBJ2-4, the complete variable domain is EADIYQTPRYLVIGTGKKITLECSQTMGHDKMYWYQQDPGMELHLIHYSYGVNSTEKGDLSSESTVSRIRTEHFPLTLESARPSHTSQYLCASSEGGGNIQYFGAGTRLSVL.

This clone came up once. The chain couples TRBV27 to TRBJ1-5; possible D gene TRBD1, 6 bases. Germline lookup yields CDR1 MNHEY and CDR2 SMNVEV (reference sequence). The V end was cut by 0 bases, the J end by 7 bases, with 13 bases between. The CDR3 sequence is 15 residues long. The CDR3 DNA sequence: TGTGCCAGCAGTTTATCCGGACAGCCACGGCAGCCCCAGCATTTT. It is translated as CASSLSGQPRQPQHF.

The V call is TRBV7-6, the J call TRBJ2-2; a possible D gene is TRBD1 (6 bases). The CDR3 loop spans 15 amino acids. Trimming pared 6 bases from V and 0 bases from J, leaving 11 bases between. Germline V gene lookup returns CDR1 SGHVS and CDR2 FNYEAQ. CDR3 nucleotides: TGTGCCAGCAGTCGGGACAACGCGAACACCGGGGAGCTGTTTTTT. Amino acids: CASSRDNANTGELFF. The full variable domain, its missing parts supplied by reference TRBV7-6 and TRBJ2-2, is GAGVSQSPRYKVTKRGQDVALRCDPISGHVSLYWYRQALGQGPEFLTYFNYEAQQDKSGLPNDRFSAERPEGSISTLTIQRTEQRDSAMYRCASSRDNANTGELFFGEGSRLTVL.

The chain recombines TRBV7-9 with TRBJ1-1; 11 nucleotides align to TRBD1. V trimming: 1 base; J trimming: 1 base; junction bases outside the gene matches: 5. This CDR3 region has 17 residues. Germline CDR1 SEHNR, CDR2 FQNEAQ (reference sequence). The DNA of the CDR3 is TGTGCCAGCAGCTTAGGGGGGGGACAGGGGGGGAACACTGAAGCTTTCTTT. Its translation is CASSLGGGQGGNTEAFF.

This chain links TRBV30 with TRBJ1-5, with D possibly TRBD1 on 6 matching bases. This CDR3 region has 14 residues. Germline V lookup: CDR1 GTSNPN, CDR2 SVGIG (reference sequence). Trimming stripped 1 base from V and 7 bases from J, with 14 bases between. CDR3 sequence reads: CAWSAGAGGQPQHF. The DNA for the CDR3 is TGTGCCTGGAGTGCAGGGGCGGGAGGACAGCCCCAGCATTTT.

The rearrangement uses TRBV19 and TRBJ1-2, with D hard to call. Germline CDR1 is LNHDA and CDR2 is SQIVND (reference sequence). This CDR3 has 16 residues. V dropped 0 bases and J dropped 2 bases, with 13 bases sitting between them. CDR3 protein: CASSIENGKRNYGYTF. The CDR3 DNA sequence: TGTGCCAGTAGTATAGAAAACGGGAAACGCAACTATGGCTACACCTTC.

CDR3: CASSETYRDNEQFF. The CDR3 DNA sequence: TGTGCCAGCAGTGAAACCTACAGGGACAATGAGCAGTTCTTC. V gene TRBV6-1 combines with J gene TRBJ2-1; weak D call: TRBD1 (6 bases). Trimming stripped 2 bases from V and 5 bases from J, with 10 bases between. Germline CDR1 and CDR2: MNHNS and SASEGT. The CDR3 runs 14 residues.

There are many counts of this clone. This chain connects TRBV7-8 to TRBJ1-1; 10 bases are a match to TRBD1. The CDR3 is made up of 15 amino acids. V shed 4 bases, J shed 9 bases, and the junction held 11 bases outside the gene matches. Germline CDR1 reads SGHVS; CDR2 reads FQNEAQ. In nucleotides, the CDR3 is TGTGCCAGCAGCTCCGCCTCGGGACAGGGGCCCCAAGCTTTCTTT. It codes for CASSSASGQGPQAFF.

The rearrangement links TRBV5-1 to TRBJ2-1; 9 positions agree with TRBD2. CDR1 is SGHRS, CDR2 YFSETQ, per germline. V lost 2 bases to trimming and J lost 7 bases; unmatched junction nucleotides: 4. The CDR3 runs 14 residues. The CDR3 reads CASSFGTSSNEQFF. CDR3 DNA sequence: TGCGCCAGCAGCTTCGGGACTAGCTCTAATGAGCAGTTCTTC.

The chain is built from TRBV19 and TRBJ2-6, with D possibly matching TRBD2 (6 bases). The CDR3 runs 16 residues. Germline CDR1 is LNHDA and CDR2 is SQIVND (reference sequence). The germline V and J ends were trimmed by 5 bases and 0 bases, with 11 bases remaining between them. The DNA for the CDR3 is TGTGCCAGTAGTTTCACCGGGAGCTCTGGGGCCAACGTCCTGACTTTC. Protein sequence: CASSFTGSSGANVLTF.

The chain combines TRBV6-6 with TRBJ2-1; 10 bases are a match to TRBD2. This CDR3 region has 15 residues. Germline V lookup: CDR1 MNHNY, CDR2 SVGAGI (reference sequence). J gave up 3 bases and V 6 bases, and 5 bases lay outside the gene matches. This CDR3 is CASSPGTSVYNEQFF. The CDR3 nucleotides are TGTGCCAGCAGCCCCGGGACTAGCGTCTACAATGAGCAGTTCTTC.

The chain carries TRBV12-5 and TRBJ2-5, with 8 nucleotides matching TRBD2. In germline, CDR1 is LGHNT, CDR2 FRNRAP. The CDR3 has 13 amino acids. V shed 6 bases and J 5 bases; nucleotides not matched to a gene: 5. The CDR3 DNA follows: TGTGCTAGTGGCTCAGCGGGAGTGGAGACCCAGTACTTC. Its protein product is CASGSAGVETQYF. The full variable domain, in which reference TRBV12-5 and TRBJ2-5 provide the parts outside the CDR3, is DARVTQTPRHKVTEMGQEVTMRCQPILGHNTVFWYRQTMMQGLELLAYFRNRAPLDDSGMPKDRFSAEMPDATLATLKIQPSEPRDSAVYFCASGSAGVETQYFGPGTRLLVL.

The chain carries TRBV2 and TRBJ1-3, with D hard to call. V was shortened by 1 base and J by 2 bases, with 9 bases between the two germline ends. Germline loops: CDR1 SNHLY, CDR2 FYNNEI. CDR3 size: 15 residues. This chain's CDR3 is CASSEDRPTGNTIYF. CDR3 DNA sequence: TGTGCCAGCAGTGAAGACAGACCCACTGGAAACACCATATATTTT.

The chain recombines TRBV13 with TRBJ1-1; D is unclear. The germline V gene has CDR1 PRHDT and CDR2 FYEKMQ (reference sequence). Trimming took off 0 bases at V and 8 bases at J, with 13 bases between the two ends. This CDR3 has 14 amino acids. DNA for the CDR3: TGTGCCAGCAGCTTAGGATTCCGGGGAGGGGAAGCTTTCTTT. It specifies CASSLGFRGGEAFF.